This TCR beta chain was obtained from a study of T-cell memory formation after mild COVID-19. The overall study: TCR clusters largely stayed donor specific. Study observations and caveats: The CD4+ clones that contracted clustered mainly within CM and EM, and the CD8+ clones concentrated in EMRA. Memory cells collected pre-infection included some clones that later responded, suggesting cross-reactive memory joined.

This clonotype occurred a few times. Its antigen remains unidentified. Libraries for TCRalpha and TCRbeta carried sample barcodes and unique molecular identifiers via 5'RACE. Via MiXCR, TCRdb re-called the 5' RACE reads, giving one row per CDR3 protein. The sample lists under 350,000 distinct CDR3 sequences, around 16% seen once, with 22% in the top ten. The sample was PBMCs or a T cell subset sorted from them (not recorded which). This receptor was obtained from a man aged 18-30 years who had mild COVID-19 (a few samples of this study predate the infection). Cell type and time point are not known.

The CDR3 loop is CASTRSEDGNTIYF. The CDR3 bases are TGTGCCAGCACCCGATCCGAGGACGGAAACACCATATATTTT. The rearrangement uses TRBV28 and TRBJ1-3, with D uncertain. This CDR3 is built from 14 residues. V was shortened by 7 bases and J by 4 bases, with 14 bases between the two germline ends. Germline values: CDR1 MDHEN, CDR2 SYDVKM.